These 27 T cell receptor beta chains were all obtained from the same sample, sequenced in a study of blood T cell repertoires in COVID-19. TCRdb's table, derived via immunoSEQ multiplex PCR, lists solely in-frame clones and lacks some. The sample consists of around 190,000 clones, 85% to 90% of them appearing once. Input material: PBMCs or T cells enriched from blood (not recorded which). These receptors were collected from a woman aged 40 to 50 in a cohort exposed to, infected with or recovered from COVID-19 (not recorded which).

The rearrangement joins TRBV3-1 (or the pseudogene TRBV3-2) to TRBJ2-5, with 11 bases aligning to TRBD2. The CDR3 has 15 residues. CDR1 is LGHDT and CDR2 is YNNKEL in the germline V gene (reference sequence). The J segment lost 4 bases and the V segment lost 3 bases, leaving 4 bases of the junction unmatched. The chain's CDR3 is CASSHLAGGRETQYF. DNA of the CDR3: TGTGCCAGCAGCCATTTAGCGGGGGGGAGAGAGACCCAGTACTTC.

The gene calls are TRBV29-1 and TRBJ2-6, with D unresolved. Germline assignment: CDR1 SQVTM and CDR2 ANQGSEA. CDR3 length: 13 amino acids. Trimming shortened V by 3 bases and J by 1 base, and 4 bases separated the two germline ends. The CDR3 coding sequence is TGCAGCGTTGACGGTTCTGGGGCCAACGTCCTGACTTTC. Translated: CSVDGSGANVLTF.

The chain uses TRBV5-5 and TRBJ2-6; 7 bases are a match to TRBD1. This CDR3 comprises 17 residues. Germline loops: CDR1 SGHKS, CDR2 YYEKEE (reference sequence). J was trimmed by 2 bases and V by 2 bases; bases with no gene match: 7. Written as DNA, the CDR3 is TGTGCCAGCAGCTTAAGACAGGGTGTGGCTGGGGCCAACGTCCTGACTTTC. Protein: CASSLRQGVAGANVLTF.

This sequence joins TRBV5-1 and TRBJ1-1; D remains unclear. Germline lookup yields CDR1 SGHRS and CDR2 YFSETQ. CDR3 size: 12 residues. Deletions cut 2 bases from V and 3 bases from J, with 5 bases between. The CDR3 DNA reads TGCGCCAGCAGCTTTGAGGACACTGAAGCTTTCTTT. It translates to CASSFEDTEAFF.

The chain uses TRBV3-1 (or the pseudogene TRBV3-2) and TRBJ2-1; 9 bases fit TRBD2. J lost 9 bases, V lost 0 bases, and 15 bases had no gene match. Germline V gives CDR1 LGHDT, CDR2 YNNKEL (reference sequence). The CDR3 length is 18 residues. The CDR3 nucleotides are TGTGCCAGCAGCCAAGATTTGGCGGGGGGGACCTCGAGCCCTGAGCAGTTCTTC. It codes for CASSQDLAGGTSSPEQFF.

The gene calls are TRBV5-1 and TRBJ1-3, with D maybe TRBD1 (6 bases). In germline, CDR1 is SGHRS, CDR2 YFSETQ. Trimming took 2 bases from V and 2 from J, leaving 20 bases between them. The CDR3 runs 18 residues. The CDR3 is CASSFRPQGAETGNTIYF. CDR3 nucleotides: TGCGCCAGCAGCTTCCGACCACAGGGAGCTGAGACTGGAAACACCATATATTTT.

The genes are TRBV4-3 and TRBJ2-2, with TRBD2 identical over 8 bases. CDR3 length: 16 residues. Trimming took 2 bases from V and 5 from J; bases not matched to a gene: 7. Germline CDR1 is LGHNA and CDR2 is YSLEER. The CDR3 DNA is TGCGCCAGCAGCCAATCCAGAGCTAGCGGGACCGGGGAGCTGTTTTTT. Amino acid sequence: CASSQSRASGTGELFF.

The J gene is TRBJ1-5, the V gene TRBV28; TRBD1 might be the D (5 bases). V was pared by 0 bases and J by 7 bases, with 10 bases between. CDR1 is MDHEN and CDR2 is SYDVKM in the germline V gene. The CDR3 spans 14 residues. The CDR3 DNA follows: TGTGCCAGCAGTTTATGGAGGGGAGGGCAGCCCCAGCATTTT. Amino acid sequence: CASSLWRGGQPQHF. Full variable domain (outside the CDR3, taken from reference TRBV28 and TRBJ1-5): DVKVTQSSRYLVKRTGEKVFLECVQDMDHENMFWYRQDPGLGLRLIYFSYDVKMKEKGDIPEGYSVSREKKERFSLILESASTNQTSMYLCASSLWRGGQPQHFGDGTRLSIL.

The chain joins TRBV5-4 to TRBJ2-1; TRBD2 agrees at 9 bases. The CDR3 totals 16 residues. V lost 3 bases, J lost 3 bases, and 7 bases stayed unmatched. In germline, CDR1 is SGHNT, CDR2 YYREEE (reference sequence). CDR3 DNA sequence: TGTGCCAGCAGCTCCCAGACTAGCGGTAGCTACAATGAGCAGTTCTTC. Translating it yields CASSSQTSGSYNEQFF.

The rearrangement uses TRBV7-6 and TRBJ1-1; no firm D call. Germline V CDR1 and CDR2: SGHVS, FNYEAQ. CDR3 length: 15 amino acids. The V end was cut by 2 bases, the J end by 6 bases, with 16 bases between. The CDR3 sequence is CASSLSAQSPAEAFF. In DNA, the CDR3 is TGTGCCAGCAGCTTATCAGCACAGTCTCCGGCTGAAGCTTTCTTT.

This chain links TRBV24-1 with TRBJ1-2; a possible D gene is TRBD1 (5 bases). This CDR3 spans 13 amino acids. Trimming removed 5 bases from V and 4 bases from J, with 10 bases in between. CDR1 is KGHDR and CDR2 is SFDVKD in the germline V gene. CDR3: CATSGREGYGYTF. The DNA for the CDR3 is TGTGCCACCAGTGGCAGGGAAGGCTATGGCTACACCTTC.

In DNA, the CDR3 is TGTGCCAGCCGCCCGGTTCGACGGAGGGTTAACTATGGCTACACCTTC. Translating gives CASRPVRRRVNYGYTF. The V and J genes are TRBV28 and TRBJ1-2; D is unclear. The CDR3 contains 16 residues. The V gene's germline CDR1 is MDHEN and CDR2 SYDVKM. Trimming took off 8 bases at V and 1 base at J, with 20 bases between the two ends.

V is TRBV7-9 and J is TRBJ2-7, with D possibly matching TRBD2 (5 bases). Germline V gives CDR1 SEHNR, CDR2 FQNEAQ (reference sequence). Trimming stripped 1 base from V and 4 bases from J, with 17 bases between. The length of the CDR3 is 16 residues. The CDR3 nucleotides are TGTGCCAGCAGCTTAGGTTTCTCTGCAGAGGGATACGAGCAGTACTTC. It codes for CASSLGFSAEGYEQYF. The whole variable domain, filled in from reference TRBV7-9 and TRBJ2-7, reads DTGVSQNPRHKITKRGQNVTFRCDPISEHNRLYWYRQTLGQGPEFLTYFQNEAQLEKSRLLSDRFSAERPKGSFSTLEIQRTEQGDSAMYLCASSLGFSAEGYEQYFGPGTRLTVT.

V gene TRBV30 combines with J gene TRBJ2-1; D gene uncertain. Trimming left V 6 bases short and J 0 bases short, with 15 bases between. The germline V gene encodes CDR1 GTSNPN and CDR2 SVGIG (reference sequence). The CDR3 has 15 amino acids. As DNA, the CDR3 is TGTGCCTGTATTTCTAGTCCGAGCTCCTACAATGAGCAGTTCTTC. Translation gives CACISSPSSYNEQFF.

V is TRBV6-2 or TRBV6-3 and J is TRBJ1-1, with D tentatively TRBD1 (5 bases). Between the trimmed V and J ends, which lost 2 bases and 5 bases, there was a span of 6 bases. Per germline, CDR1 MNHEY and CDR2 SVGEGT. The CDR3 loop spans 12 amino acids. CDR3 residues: CASSYGGTEAFF. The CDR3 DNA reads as TGTGCCAGCAGTTACGGGGGGACTGAAGCTTTCTTT.

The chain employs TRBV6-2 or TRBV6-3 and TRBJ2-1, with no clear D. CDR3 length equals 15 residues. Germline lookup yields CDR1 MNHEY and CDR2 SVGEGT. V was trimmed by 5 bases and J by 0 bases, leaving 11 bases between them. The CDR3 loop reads CASSKNIRSYNEQFF. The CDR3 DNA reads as TGTGCCAGCAGTAAAAACATCCGCTCCTACAATGAGCAGTTCTTC.

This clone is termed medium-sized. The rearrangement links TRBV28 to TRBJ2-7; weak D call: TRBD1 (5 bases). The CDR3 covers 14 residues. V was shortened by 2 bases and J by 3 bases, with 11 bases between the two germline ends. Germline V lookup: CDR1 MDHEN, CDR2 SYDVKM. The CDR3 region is CASSLQGYDYEQYF. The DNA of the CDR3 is TGTGCCAGCAGTTTACAGGGTTATGACTACGAGCAGTACTTC.

CDR3 in amino acids: CASSHKGGASYEQYF. The CDR3 DNA reads as TGTGCCAGCAGCCACAAAGGCGGGGCATCCTACGAGCAGTACTTC. The chain couples TRBV7-8 to TRBJ2-7, with D perhaps matching TRBD2 (6 bases). The V gene's germline CDR1 is SGHVS and CDR2 FQNEAQ. The CDR3 is 15 residues long. Between the trimmed V and J ends, which lost 5 bases and 1 base, there was a span of 15 bases.

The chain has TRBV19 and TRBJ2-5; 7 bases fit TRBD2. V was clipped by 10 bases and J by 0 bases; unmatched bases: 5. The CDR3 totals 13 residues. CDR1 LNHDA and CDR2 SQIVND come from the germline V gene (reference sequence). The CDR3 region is CATYGGYQETQYF. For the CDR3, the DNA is TGTGCCACCTACGGGGGGTACCAAGAGACCCAGTACTTC.

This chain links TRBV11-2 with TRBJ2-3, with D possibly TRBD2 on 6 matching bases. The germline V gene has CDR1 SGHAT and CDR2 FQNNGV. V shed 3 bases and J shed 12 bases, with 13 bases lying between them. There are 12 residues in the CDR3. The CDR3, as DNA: TGTGCCAGCAGCTTTGGCGGGGCAGGACAGTATTTT. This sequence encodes CASSFGGAGQYF. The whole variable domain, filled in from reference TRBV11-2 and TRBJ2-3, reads EAGVAQSPRYKIIEKRQSVAFWCNPISGHATLYWYQQILGQGPKLLIQFQNNGVVDDSQLPKDRFSAERLKGVDSTLKIQPAKLEDSAVYLCASSFGGAGQYFGPGTRLTVL.

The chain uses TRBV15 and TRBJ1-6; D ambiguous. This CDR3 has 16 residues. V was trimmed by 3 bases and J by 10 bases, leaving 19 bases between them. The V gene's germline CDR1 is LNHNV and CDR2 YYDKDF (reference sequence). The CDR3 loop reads CATSSSGGKRGSPLHF. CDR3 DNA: TGTGCCACCAGCAGTAGCGGAGGGAAGCGGGGATCACCCCTCCACTTT.

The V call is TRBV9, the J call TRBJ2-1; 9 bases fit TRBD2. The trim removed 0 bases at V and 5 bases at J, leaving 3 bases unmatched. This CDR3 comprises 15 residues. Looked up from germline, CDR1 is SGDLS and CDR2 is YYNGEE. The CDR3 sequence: CASSVGLAENNEQFF. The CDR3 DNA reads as TGTGCCAGCAGCGTAGGACTAGCGGAGAACAATGAGCAGTTCTTC. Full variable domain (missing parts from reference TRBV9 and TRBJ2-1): DSGVTQTPKHLITATGQRVTLRCSPRSGDLSVYWYQQSLDQGLQFLIQYYNGEERAKGNILERFSAQQFPDLHSELNLSSLELGDSALYFCASSVGLAENNEQFFGPGTRLTVL.

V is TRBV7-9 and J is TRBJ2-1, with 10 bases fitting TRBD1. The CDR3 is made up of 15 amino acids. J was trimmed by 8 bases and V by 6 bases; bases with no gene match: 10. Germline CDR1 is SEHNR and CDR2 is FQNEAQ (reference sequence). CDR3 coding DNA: TGTGCCAGCAGGTACGGGACAGGGGCCTGGGATGAGCAGTTCTTC. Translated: CASRYGTGAWDEQFF. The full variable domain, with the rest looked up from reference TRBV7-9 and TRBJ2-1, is DTGVSQNPRHKITKRGQNVTFRCDPISEHNRLYWYRQTLGQGPEFLTYFQNEAQLEKSRLLSDRFSAERPKGSFSTLEIQRTEQGDSAMYLCASRYGTGAWDEQFFGPGTRLTVL.

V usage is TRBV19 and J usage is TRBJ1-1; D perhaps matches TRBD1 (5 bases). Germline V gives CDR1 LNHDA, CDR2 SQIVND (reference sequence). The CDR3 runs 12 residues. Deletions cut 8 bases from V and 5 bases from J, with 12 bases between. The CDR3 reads CASSVQGTEAFF. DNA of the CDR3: TGTGCCAGTTCCGTTCAGGGAACTGAAGCTTTCTTT.

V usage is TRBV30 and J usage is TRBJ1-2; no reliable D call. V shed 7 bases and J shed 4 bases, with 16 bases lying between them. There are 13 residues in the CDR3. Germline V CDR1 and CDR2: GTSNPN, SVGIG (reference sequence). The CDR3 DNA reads TGTGCCTCGGCCGTGGGCAGAGCCTATGGCTACACCTTC. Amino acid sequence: CASAVGRAYGYTF.

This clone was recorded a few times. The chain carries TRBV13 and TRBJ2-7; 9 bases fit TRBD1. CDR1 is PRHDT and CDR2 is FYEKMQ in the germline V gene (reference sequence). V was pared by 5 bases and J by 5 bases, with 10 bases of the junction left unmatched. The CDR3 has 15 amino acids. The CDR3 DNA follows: TGTGCCAGCAGCCGACTGGGACAGGGAAGCGACGAGCAGTACTTC. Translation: CASSRLGQGSDEQYF.

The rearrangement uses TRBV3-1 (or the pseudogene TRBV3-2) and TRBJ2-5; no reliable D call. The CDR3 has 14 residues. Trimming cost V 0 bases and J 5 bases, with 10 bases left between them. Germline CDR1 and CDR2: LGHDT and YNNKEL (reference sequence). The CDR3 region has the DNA TGTGCCAGCAGCCAAGATCTAGTAATCGAGACCCAGTACTTC. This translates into CASSQDLVIETQYF.